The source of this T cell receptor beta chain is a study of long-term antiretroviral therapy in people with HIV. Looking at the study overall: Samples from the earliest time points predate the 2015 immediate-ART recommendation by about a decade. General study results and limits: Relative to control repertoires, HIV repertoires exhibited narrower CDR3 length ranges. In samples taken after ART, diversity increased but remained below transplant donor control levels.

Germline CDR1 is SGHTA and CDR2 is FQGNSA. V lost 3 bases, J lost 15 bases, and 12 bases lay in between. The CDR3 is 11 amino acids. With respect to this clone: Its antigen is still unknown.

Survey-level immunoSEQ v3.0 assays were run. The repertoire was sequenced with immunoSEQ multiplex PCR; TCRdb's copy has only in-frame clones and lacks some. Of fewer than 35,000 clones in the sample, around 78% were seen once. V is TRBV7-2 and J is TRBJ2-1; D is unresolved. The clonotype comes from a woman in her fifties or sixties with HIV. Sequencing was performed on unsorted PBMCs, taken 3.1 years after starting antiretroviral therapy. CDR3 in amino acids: CASSFPRDLFF. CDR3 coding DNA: TGTGCCAGCAGCTTCCCCCGTGATCTGTTCTTC.